Listed below are T cell receptor beta chains from one sample, sequenced in a study of OX40 agonist ivuxolimab in advanced cancers. The method was immunoSEQ multiplex PCR; TCRdb's version includes in-frame clones alone and lacks a portion of them. The data contain 65,000 to 95,000 clones, 75% to 95% of them singletons. The source material was CD4+ or CD8+ T cells sorted from blood, sampled in a trial of the OX40 agonist ivuxolimab. Every receptor here comes from an adult with an advanced solid tumor such as melanoma, head and neck, liver or kidney cancer. Both conserved end residues are part of each CDR3. Fields, in order: J gene, clone size, D gene, V gene, CDR3 protein, CDR3 DNA. A D gene is named only where the DNA matches it firmly. Clone sizes are given selectively: once, few, many, or a class where the clone is expanded.

TRBJ2-3,once,NA,TRBV27,CASSLSLSSWTDTQYF,TGTGCCAGCAGTTTATCATTGTCTAGCTGGACAGATACGCAGTATTTT
TRBJ2-3,NA,TRBD1,TRBV29-1,CSVGTGSTDTQYF,TGCAGCGTTGGGACAGGGAGCACAGATACGCAGTATTTT
TRBJ1-5,NA,NA,TRBV20-1,CSDDSNQPQHF,TGCAGTGATGATAGCAATCAGCCCCAGCATTTT
TRBJ2-5,NA,NA,TRBV9,CASSPRVEPRETQYF,TGTGCCAGCAGCCCCAGAGTGGAGCCAAGGGAGACCCAGTACTTC
TRBJ2-1,NA,NA,TRBV28,CASNPSGSYNEQFF,TGTGCCAGCAATCCCTCGGGTTCCTACAATGAGCAGTTCTTC
TRBJ2-2,NA,NA,TRBV28,CAVQQPVVGELFF,TGTGCCGTTCAGCAACCGGTTGTCGGGGAGCTGTTTTTT
TRBJ1-1,NA,NA,TRBV9,CASSVVGRMETEAFF,TGTGCCAGCAGCGTAGTTGGCAGGATGGAGACTGAAGCTTTCTTT
TRBJ2-1,NA,NA,TRBV27,CASSPTLYNEQFF,TGTGCCAGCTCCCCGACTCTTTACAATGAGCAGTTCTTC
TRBJ2-3,NA,TRBD1,TRBV7-8,CASSLSGTGSTDTQYF,TGTGCCAGCAGCTTAAGTGGGACAGGGTCCACAGATACGCAGTATTTT
TRBJ2-1,NA,NA,TRBV6-5,CASSSPSRKEQFF,TGTGCCAGCAGTTCCCCATCTAGGAAAGAGCAGTTCTTC
TRBJ1-5,NA,NA,TRBV6-1,CASTLDQGQNQPQHF,TGTGCCAGCACCTTAGACCAGGGTCAAAATCAGCCCCAGCATTTT
TRBJ1-4,NA,NA,TRBV7-9,CASSARQGFLTNEKLFF,TGTGCCAGCAGCGCACGGCAGGGTTTTTTAACTAATGAAAAACTGTTTTTT
TRBJ2-1,NA,NA,TRBV5-1,CASSLSGYNEQFF,TGCGCCAGCAGCTTAAGCGGTTACAATGAGCAGTTCTTC
TRBJ2-1,NA,TRBD1,TRBV27,CASNPWQGAFNEQFF,TGTGCCAGCAACCCATGGCAGGGGGCTTTCAATGAGCAGTTCTTC
TRBJ2-1,NA,TRBD2,TRBV7-2,CASRRASGPGHEQFF,TGTGCCAGCAGACGGGCTAGCGGCCCGGGGCATGAGCAGTTCTTC
TRBJ2-1,NA,TRBD1,TRBV5-1,CASSLNGQGAGNEQFF,TGCGCCAGCAGCTTAAATGGACAGGGGGCAGGGAATGAGCAGTTCTTC
TRBJ1-2,NA,NA,TRBV5-8,CASSLVAGSGYTF,TGTGCCAGCAGCTTGGTAGCCGGGTCTGGCTACACCTTC
TRBJ2-1,NA,TRBD2,TRBV27,CASSTSGSTYNEQFF,TGTGCCAGCAGTACTAGCGGGTCGACCTACAATGAGCAGTTCTTC
TRBJ2-1,once,TRBD2,TRBV6-6,CASSFTSGEQFF,TGTGCCAGCAGTTTCACTAGCGGTGAGCAGTTCTTC
TRBJ1-5,NA,NA,TRBV15,CATSRSNKPQHF,TGTGCCACCAGCAGAAGTAATAAGCCCCAGCATTTT
TRBJ2-3,NA,TRBD2,TRBV7-9,CASSSLAGVSTDTQYF,TGTGCCAGCAGTTCCCTAGCGGGTGTTAGCACAGATACGCAGTATTTT
TRBJ2-3,NA,TRBD1,TRBV11-3,CASSRGQGVVDTQYF,TGTGCCAGCAGCCGGGGACAGGGGGTAGTTGATACGCAGTATTTT